Shown below are 26 T cell receptor beta chains from a single sample sequenced in a study of T cell responses to AZD1222 COVID-19 vaccine. The data were produced by immunoSEQ multiplex PCR, yet TCRdb's version contains in-frame clones alone and is incomplete. Of 120,000 to 150,000 clones in the sample, around nine tenths were seen once. The sample consisted of peripheral blood, taken 28 days after the second AZD1222 dose. The receptors here all came from an adult who received the AZD1222 COVID-19 vaccine.

The chain employs TRBV21-1 and TRBJ2-1; the table assigns TRBD2, which was not confirmed against the DNA. TRBV21-1 is recorded as a pseudogene. This CDR3 has 15 residues. In DNA form, the CDR3 reads TGTGCCAGCAGCATATGGGAGCTTTCCTACAATGAGCAGTTCTTC. Amino acids: CASSIWELSYNEQFF.

CDR3 sequence: CATSDGQTSNQPQHF. CDR3 DNA sequence: TGTGCCACCAGTGACGGACAGACAAGCAATCAGCCCCAGCATTTT. V gene TRBV24-1 combines with J gene TRBJ1-5; D is perhaps TRBD1 (6 bases). V was clipped by 4 bases and J by 1 base, with 10 bases between them. Germline CDR1 is KGHDR and CDR2 is SFDVKD. The CDR3 sequence is 15 residues long.

The rearrangement joins TRBV15 to TRBJ1-2, with a possible D match to TRBD1 (5 bases). Trimming removed 0 bases at V and 4 bases at J, with 12 bases between. This CDR3 is built from 15 residues. The germline CDR1 and CDR2 sequences are LNHNV and YYDKDF (reference sequence). The CDR3 region has the DNA TGTGCCACCAGCAGAGAAGGGACGGCCCTCTATGGCTACACCTTC. Its protein is CATSREGTALYGYTF.

This chain joins TRBV19 and TRBJ2-2, with TRBD2 matching 7 bases. Germline CDR1 LNHDA, CDR2 SQIVND (reference sequence). The J segment lost 7 bases and the V segment lost 4 bases, leaving 3 bases of the junction unmatched. The CDR3 is 13 amino acids. This chain's CDR3 is CASSTPGGGELFF. Written as DNA, the CDR3 is TGTGCCAGTAGTACCCCGGGAGGCGGGGAGCTGTTTTTT.

The chain uses TRBV5-4 and TRBJ2-3; 8 bases align to TRBD2. The CDR3 length is 15 residues. J gave up 4 bases and V 4 bases, and 8 bases lay outside the gene matches. Germline CDR1 and CDR2: SGHNT and YYREEE (reference sequence). The CDR3 DNA reads as TGTGCCAGCAGCACCACTAGCGGAAGGGCAGATACGCAGTATTTT. Its translation: CASSTTSGRADTQYF. Filled out from reference TRBV5-4 and TRBJ2-3, the complete variable domain reads ETGVTQSPTHLIKTRGQQVTLRCSSQSGHNTVSWYQQALGQGPQFIFQYYREEENGRGNFPPRFSGLQFPNYSSELNVNALELDDSALYLCASSTTSGRADTQYFGPGTRLTVL.

The genes are TRBV6-4 and TRBJ2-1, with TRBD2 identical over 7 bases. CDR3 length equals 14 residues. The germline V gene has CDR1 MRHNA and CDR2 SNTAGT. V trimming: 3 bases; J trimming: 7 bases; junction bases outside the gene matches: 6. The CDR3 is CASSESGGSNEQFF. Here the CDR3 DNA reads TGTGCCAGCAGTGAGTCTGGCGGGAGTAATGAGCAGTTCTTC.

This chain uses TRBV2 with TRBJ1-2; D is unclear. Trimming cost V 6 bases and J 5 bases, with 16 bases left between them. The CDR3 contains 14 residues. Germline values: CDR1 SNHLY, CDR2 FYNNEI. CDR3 in DNA: TGTGCCAGCAGGGTAGATTTCTCCGGGTATGGCTACACCTTC. It yields the protein CASRVDFSGYGYTF.

Only one count was recorded for this clone. The chain couples TRBV28 to TRBJ1-2, with 7 bases fitting TRBD1. The CDR3 consists of 13 residues. The trim removed 6 bases at V and 8 bases at J, leaving 9 bases unmatched. Germline CDR1 is MDHEN and CDR2 is SYDVKM. CDR3 loop: CASRNPTGLGYTF. CDR3 coding DNA: TGTGCCAGCAGGAATCCGACAGGGTTGGGCTACACCTTC.

The genes are TRBV7-2 and TRBJ2-3; D is perhaps TRBD2 (6 bases). This CDR3 spans 16 amino acids. The ends were cut back, 6 bases at V and 0 bases at J, with 16 bases in the middle. CDR1 is SGHTA and CDR2 is FQGNSA in the germline V gene. CDR3: CASRRRGLTSTDTQYF. In DNA, the CDR3 is TGTGCCAGCAGGCGACGGGGACTGACTAGCACAGATACGCAGTATTTT. Filled out from reference TRBV7-2 and TRBJ2-3, the complete variable domain reads GAGVSQSPSNKVTEKGKDVELRCDPISGHTALYWYRQSLGQGLEFLIYFQGNSAPDKSGLPSDRFSAERTGGSVSTLTIQRTQQEDSAVYLCASRRRGLTSTDTQYFGPGTRLTVL.

The rearrangement joins TRBV2 to TRBJ1-4; D not resolved. Per germline, CDR1 SNHLY and CDR2 FYNNEI. V was clipped by 7 bases and J by 5 bases, with 14 bases between them. The length of the CDR3 is 14 residues. In DNA, the CDR3 is TGTGCCAGCACCCCGGGGAGATCAAATGAAAAACTGTTTTTT. It encodes CASTPGRSNEKLFF.

The CDR3 reads CASSSPRGVSYEQYF. The CDR3 bases are TGCGCCAGCAGCTCCCCCAGGGGCGTCTCCTACGAGCAGTACTTC. This chain joins TRBV5-1 and TRBJ2-7; possible D gene TRBD1, 6 bases. This CDR3 comprises 15 residues. Germline V gives CDR1 SGHRS, CDR2 YFSETQ. Trimming stripped 3 bases from V and 0 bases from J, with 13 bases between.

This clone has just a few counts. J is TRBJ1-3 and V is TRBV10-3, with TRBD1 identical over 8 bases. V dropped 2 bases and J dropped 4; count of bases not matched to a gene: 4. Germline V gene lookup returns CDR1 ENHRY and CDR2 SYGVKD. This CDR3 has 15 residues. The CDR3: CAISEQGARGNTIYF. DNA for the CDR3: TGTGCCATCAGTGAGCAGGGGGCGCGAGGAAACACCATATATTTT.

The chain employs TRBV10-3 and TRBJ2-3; no clear D gene. This CDR3 region has 16 residues. V was cut by 4 bases and J by 2 bases, with 16 bases left in between. The germline V gene has CDR1 ENHRY and CDR2 SYGVKD. This CDR3 reads CAISGSGVELTDTQYF. The CDR3 region has the DNA TGTGCCATCAGTGGCTCGGGTGTCGAGCTCACAGATACGCAGTATTTT.

The chain is built from TRBV6-5 and TRBJ2-5, with D perhaps TRBD1 (5 bases). This CDR3 region has 15 residues. Per germline, CDR1 MNHEY and CDR2 SVGAGI. Trimming took 0 bases from V and 7 from J, leaving 15 bases between them. DNA for the CDR3: TGTGCCAGCAGTTACTCGAGTCTAGGGGAAGGGACCCAGTACTTC. Residues: CASSYSSLGEGTQYF.

The J gene is TRBJ1-6, the V gene TRBV20-1; TRBD1 might be the D (6 bases). The CDR3 is 10 amino acids. V dropped 5 bases and J dropped 11 bases, with 7 bases sitting between them. CDR1 and CDR2 (germline): DFQATT, SNEGSKA (reference sequence). The chain's CDR3 is CSAQGPPLHF. CDR3 coding DNA: TGCAGTGCTCAGGGGCCACCCCTCCACTTT.

This chain joins TRBV11-2 and TRBJ1-6, with no clear D. The V and J ends lost 5 bases and 3 bases respectively, with 8 bases between them. The CDR3 is 14 residues long. Germline values: CDR1 SGHAT, CDR2 FQNNGV. The CDR3 is CASSPAFYNSPLHF. In DNA, the CDR3 is TGTGCCAGCAGCCCGGCTTTCTATAATTCACCCCTCCACTTT.

The rearrangement links TRBV24-1 to TRBJ2-1; tentatively, D is TRBD2 (6 bases). The CDR3 runs 17 residues. Trimming left V 4 bases short and J 1 base short, with 16 bases between. From germline, CDR1 is KGHDR and CDR2 SFDVKD. The DNA for the CDR3 is TGTGCCACCAGTGACCCTGGGACGGCGGGGTCCTACAATGAGCAGTTCTTC. This gives the protein CATSDPGTAGSYNEQFF.

The chain recombines TRBV7-8 with TRBJ1-5, with D tentatively TRBD1 (5 bases). V was pared by 1 base and J by 5 bases, with 15 bases between. The germline CDR1 and CDR2 sequences are SGHVS and FQNEAQ. The CDR3 is 16 residues long. CDR3 residues: CASSLEGGGIHQPQHF. As DNA, the CDR3 is TGTGCCAGCAGCTTAGAGGGTGGGGGGATCCATCAGCCCCAGCATTTT.

The chain couples TRBV11-2 to TRBJ2-5, with 9 bases matching TRBD1. Germline V gene data show CDR1 as SGHAT and CDR2 as FQNNGV. V was clipped by 6 bases and J by 4 bases; unmatched bases: 3. The CDR3 spans 13 residues. The DNA of the CDR3 is TGTGCCAGCAGATGGGACAGGGCAGAGACCCAGTACTTC. Translating it yields CASRWDRAETQYF.

The chain has TRBV3-1 (or the pseudogene TRBV3-2) and TRBJ2-5, with D possibly TRBD2 on 6 matching bases. The CDR3 has 16 amino acids. Germline values: CDR1 LGHDT, CDR2 YNNKEL (reference sequence). Trimming cost V 0 bases and J 7 bases, with 18 bases left between them. The CDR3 is CASSQEKGRGGRTQYF. The DNA for the CDR3 is TGTGCCAGCAGCCAAGAGAAGGGACGGGGAGGCCGGACCCAGTACTTC.

The chain carries TRBV11-1 and TRBJ2-6; D uncertain. V was trimmed by 5 bases and J by 0 bases, leaving 8 bases between them. CDR1 and CDR2 (germline): SGHAT, FQDESV (reference sequence). The CDR3 totals 15 residues. CDR3: CASSKTTSGANVLTF. For the CDR3, the DNA is TGTGCCAGCAGCAAAACTACCTCTGGGGCCAACGTCCTGACTTTC. Full variable domain (remainder filled in from reference TRBV11-1 and TRBJ2-6): EAEVAQSPRYKITEKSQAVAFWCDPISGHATLYWYRQILGQGPELLVQFQDESVVDDSQLPKDRFSAERLKGVDSTLKIQPAELGDSAMYLCASSKTTSGANVLTFGAGSRLTVL.

The chain uses TRBV2 and TRBJ2-4, with D possibly being TRBD2 (6 bases). V was cut by 6 bases and J by 3 bases, with 21 bases left in between. Per germline, CDR1 SNHLY and CDR2 FYNNEI. This CDR3 is built from 17 residues. The CDR3 region has the DNA TGTGCCAGCAGGGAGGGAGATTATCTAAAAGACAAAAACATTCAGTACTTC. Protein sequence: CASREGDYLKDKNIQYF.

This chain connects TRBV5-6 to TRBJ2-7, with D perhaps TRBD2 (6 bases). Between the trimmed V and J ends, which lost 4 bases and 5 bases, there was a span of 19 bases. Germline lookup yields CDR1 SGHDT and CDR2 YYEEEE. CDR3 length: 15 amino acids. CDR3 in DNA: TGTGCCAGCAGCGTGCCTAGTGGGACTGGCCACGAGCAGTACTTC. It translates to CASSVPSGTGHEQYF.

The chain couples TRBV7-9 to TRBJ1-1; D may be TRBD1 (5 bases). The CDR3 contains 11 residues. Between the trimmed V and J ends, which lost 6 bases and 6 bases, there was a span of 8 bases. Germline CDR1 SEHNR, CDR2 FQNEAQ (reference sequence). The CDR3 DNA is TGTGCCAGCAGTTCGGGGCCTGAAGCTTTCTTT. Translated: CASSSGPEAFF.

This rearrangement joins TRBV7-9 to TRBJ1-2; D is unresolved. Deletions cut 5 bases from V and 7 bases from J, with 14 bases between. Germline V gives CDR1 SEHNR, CDR2 FQNEAQ (reference sequence). CDR3 length equals 13 residues. The CDR3, as DNA: TGTGCCAGCAGCGAGGATGGCCCCTCTGGCTACACCTTC. Translated, it gives CASSEDGPSGYTF.

V gene TRBV27 combines with J gene TRBJ2-1; D is unclear. This CDR3 spans 13 amino acids. Germline CDR1 reads MNHEY; CDR2 reads SMNVEV (reference sequence). V lost 5 bases and J lost 3, with 8 bases in between. The CDR3 DNA reads TGTGCCAGCAGTACAACGGGCTACAATGAGCAGTTCTTC. This translates into CASSTTGYNEQFF.